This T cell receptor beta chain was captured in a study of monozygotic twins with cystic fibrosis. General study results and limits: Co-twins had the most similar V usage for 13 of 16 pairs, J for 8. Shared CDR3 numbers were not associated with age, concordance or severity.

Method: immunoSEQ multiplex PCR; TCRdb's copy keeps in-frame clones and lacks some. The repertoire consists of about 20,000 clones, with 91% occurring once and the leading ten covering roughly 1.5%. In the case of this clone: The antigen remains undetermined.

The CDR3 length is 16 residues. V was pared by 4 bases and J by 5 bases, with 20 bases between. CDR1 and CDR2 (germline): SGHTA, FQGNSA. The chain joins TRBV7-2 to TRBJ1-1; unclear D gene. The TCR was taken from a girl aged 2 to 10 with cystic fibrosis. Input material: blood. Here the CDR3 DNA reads TGTGCCAGCAGCTCCAGAGGCCCCTGGTCTTGTACTGAAGCTTTCTTT. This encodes CASSSRGPWSCTEAFF. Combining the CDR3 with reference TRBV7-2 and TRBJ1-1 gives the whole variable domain GAGVSQSPSNKVTEKGKDVELRCDPISGHTALYWYRQSLGQGLEFLIYFQGNSAPDKSGLPSDRFSAERTGGSVSTLTIQRTQQEDSAVYLCASSSRGPWSCTEAFFGQGTRLTVV.